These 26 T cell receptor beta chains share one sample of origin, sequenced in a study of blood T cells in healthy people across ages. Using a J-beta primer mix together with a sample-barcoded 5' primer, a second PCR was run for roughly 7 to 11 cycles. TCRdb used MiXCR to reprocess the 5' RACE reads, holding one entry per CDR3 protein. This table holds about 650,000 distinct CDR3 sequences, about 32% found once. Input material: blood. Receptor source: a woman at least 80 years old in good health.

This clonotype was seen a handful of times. CDR3 residues: CASSLAFFLNTEAFF. Here the CDR3 DNA reads TGTGCCAGCAGCTTGGCTTTTTTCTTGAACACTGAAGCTTTCTTT. The chain recombines TRBV5-5 with TRBJ1-1; D remains unclear. This CDR3 is built from 15 residues. Looked up from germline, CDR1 is SGHKS and CDR2 is YYEKEE (reference sequence). V was cut by 0 bases and J by 0 bases, with 9 bases left in between. Full variable domain (remainder filled in from reference TRBV5-5 and TRBJ1-1): DAGVTQSPTHLIKTRGQQVTLRCSPISGHKSVSWYQQVLGQGPQFIFQYYEKEERGRGNFPDRFSARQFPNYSSELNVNALLLGDSALYLCASSLAFFLNTEAFFGQGTRLTVV.

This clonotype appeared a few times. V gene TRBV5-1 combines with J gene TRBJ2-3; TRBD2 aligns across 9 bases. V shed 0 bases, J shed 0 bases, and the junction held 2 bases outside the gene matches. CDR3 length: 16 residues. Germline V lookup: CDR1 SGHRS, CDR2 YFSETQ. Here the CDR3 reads CASSLVAGGSTDTQYF. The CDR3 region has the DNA TGCGCCAGCAGCTTGGTCGCGGGAGGGAGCACAGATACGCAGTATTTT. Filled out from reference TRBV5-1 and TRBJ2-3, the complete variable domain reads KAGVTQTPRYLIKTRGQQVTLSCSPISGHRSVSWYQQTPGQGLQFLFEYFSETQRNKGNFPGRFSGRQFSNSRSEMNVSTLELGDSALYLCASSLVAGGSTDTQYFGPGTRLTVL.

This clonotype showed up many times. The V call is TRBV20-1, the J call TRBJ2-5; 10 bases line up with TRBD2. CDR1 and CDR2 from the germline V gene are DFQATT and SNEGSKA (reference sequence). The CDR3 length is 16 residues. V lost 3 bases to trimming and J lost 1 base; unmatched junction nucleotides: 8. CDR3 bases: TGCAGTGCTAGTTCTCTAGCGGGGGTCCGCCAAGAGACCCAGTACTTC. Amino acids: CSASSLAGVRQETQYF.

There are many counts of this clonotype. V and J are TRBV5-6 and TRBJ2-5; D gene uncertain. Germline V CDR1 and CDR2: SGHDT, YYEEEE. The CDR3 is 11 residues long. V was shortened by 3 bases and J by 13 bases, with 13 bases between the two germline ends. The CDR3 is CASSYVSLWYF. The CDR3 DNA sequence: TGTGCCAGCAGCTATGTGTCACTGTGGTACTTC.

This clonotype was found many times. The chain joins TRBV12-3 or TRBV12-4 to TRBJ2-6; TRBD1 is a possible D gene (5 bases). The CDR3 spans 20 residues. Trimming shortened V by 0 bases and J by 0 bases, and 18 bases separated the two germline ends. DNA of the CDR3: TGTGCCAGCAGTTTAGCGCGCGCGGACATCAGGACCTCTGGGGCCAACGTCCTGACTTTC. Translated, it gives CASSLARADIRTSGANVLTF.

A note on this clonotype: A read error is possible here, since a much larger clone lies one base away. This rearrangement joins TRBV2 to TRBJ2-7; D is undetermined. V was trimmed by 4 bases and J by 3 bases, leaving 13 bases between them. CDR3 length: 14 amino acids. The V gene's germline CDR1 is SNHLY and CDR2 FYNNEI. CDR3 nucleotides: TGTGCCAGCAGTGGTATAACAGAGAACTACGAGCAGTACTTC. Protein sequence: CASSGITENYEQYF. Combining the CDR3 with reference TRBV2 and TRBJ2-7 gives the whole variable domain EPEVTQTPSHQVTQMGQEVILRCVPISNHLYFYWYRQILGQKVEFLVSFYNNEISEKSEIFDDQFSVERPDGSNFTLKIRSTKLEDSAMYFCASSGITENYEQYFGPGTRLTVT.

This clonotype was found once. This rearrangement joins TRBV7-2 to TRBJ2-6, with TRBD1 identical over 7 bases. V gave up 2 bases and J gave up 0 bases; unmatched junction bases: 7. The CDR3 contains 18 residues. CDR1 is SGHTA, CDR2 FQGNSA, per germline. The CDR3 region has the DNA TGTGCCAGCAGCTTACCGACAGGGCCAAGCTCTGGGGCCAACGTCCTGACTTTC. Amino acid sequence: CASSLPTGPSSGANVLTF.

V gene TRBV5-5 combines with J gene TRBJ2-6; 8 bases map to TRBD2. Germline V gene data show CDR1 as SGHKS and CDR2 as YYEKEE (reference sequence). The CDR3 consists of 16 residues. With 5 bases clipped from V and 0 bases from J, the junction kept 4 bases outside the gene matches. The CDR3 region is CASRSAGGSGANVLTF. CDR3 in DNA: TGTGCCAGCAGGTCCGCGGGAGGCTCTGGGGCCAACGTCCTGACTTTC.

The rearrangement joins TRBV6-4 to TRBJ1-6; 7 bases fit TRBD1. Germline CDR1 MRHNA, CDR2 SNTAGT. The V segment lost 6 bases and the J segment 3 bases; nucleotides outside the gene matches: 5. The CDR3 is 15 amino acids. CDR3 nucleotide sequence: TGTGCCAGCAGGCACGGACAGGACTATAATTCACCCCTCCACTTT. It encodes CASRHGQDYNSPLHF.

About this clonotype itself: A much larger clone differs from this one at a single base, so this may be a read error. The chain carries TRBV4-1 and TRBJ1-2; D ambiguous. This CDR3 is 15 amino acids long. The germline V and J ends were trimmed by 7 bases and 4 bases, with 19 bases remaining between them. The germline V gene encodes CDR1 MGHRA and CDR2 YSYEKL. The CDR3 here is CASNQIGLRGYGYTF. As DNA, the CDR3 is TGCGCCAGCAACCAGATAGGACTGCGGGGCTATGGCTACACCTTC.

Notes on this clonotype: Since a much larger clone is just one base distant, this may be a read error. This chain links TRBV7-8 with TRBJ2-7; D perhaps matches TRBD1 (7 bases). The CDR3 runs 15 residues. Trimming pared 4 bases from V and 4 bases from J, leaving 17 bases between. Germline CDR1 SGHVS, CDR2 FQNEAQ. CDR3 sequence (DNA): TGTGCCAGCAGCTCAGGCAGGGGGAGCGGGTACGAGCAGTACTTC. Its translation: CASSSGRGSGYEQYF.

The DNA of the CDR3 is TGTGCCAGCAGCCCCCAGGAGCGGCCCCAAGAGACCCAGTACTTC. Translated: CASSPQERPQETQYF. The chain uses TRBV6-2 or TRBV6-3 and TRBJ2-5; D possibly corresponds to TRBD2 (5 bases). This CDR3 has 15 amino acids. V was clipped by 6 bases and J by 1 base, with 15 bases between them. Per germline, CDR1 MNHEY and CDR2 SVGEGT.

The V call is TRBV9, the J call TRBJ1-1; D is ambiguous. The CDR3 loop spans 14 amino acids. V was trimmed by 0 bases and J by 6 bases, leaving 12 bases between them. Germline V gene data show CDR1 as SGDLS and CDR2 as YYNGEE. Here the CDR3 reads CASSVDGRRAEAFF. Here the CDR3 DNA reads TGTGCCAGCAGCGTAGATGGGAGGAGGGCTGAAGCTTTCTTT.

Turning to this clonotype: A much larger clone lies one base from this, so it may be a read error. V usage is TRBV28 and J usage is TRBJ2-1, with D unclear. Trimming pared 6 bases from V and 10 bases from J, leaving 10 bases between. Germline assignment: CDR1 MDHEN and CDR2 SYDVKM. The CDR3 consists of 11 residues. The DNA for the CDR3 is TGTGCCAGCAGGTTGAGGTCAGAGCAGTTCTTC. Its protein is CASRLRSEQFF.

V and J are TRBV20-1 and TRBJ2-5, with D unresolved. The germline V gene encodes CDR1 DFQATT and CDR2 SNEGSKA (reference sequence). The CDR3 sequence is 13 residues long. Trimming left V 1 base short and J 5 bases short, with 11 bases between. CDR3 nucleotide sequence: TGCAGTGCTAGAGGTCCTAGGGTCGAGACCCAGTACTTC. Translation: CSARGPRVETQYF.

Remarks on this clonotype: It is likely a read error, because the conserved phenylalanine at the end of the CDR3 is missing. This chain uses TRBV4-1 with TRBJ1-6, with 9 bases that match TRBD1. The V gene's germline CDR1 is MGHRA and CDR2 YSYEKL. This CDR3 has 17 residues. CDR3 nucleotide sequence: TGCACCAGCAGCCAGGCAACCGGGACAGGGTTCAATTCACCCCTCCACTTG. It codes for CTSSQATGTGFNSPLHL.

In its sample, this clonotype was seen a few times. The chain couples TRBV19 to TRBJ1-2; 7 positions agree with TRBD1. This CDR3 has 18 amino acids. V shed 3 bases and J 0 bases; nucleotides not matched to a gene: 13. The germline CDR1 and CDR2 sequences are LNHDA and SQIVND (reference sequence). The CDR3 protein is CASSIFNRGSQANYGYTF. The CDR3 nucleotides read TGTGCCAGTAGTATTTTCAACAGGGGATCCCAAGCTAACTATGGCTACACCTTC.

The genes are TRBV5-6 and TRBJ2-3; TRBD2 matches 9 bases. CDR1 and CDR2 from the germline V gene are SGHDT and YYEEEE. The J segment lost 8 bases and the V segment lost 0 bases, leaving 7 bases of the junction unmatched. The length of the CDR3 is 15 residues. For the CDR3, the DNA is TGTGCCAGCAGCTTGGTCGCGGGGGGGTCCGCTACGCAGTATTTT. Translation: CASSLVAGGSATQYF. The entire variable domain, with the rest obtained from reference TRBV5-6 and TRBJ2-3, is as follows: DAGVTQSPTHLIKTRGQQVTLRCSPKSGHDTVSWYQQALGQGPQFIFQYYEEEERQRGNFPDRFSGHQFPNYSSELNVNALLLGDSALYLCASSLVAGGSATQYFGPGTRLTVL.

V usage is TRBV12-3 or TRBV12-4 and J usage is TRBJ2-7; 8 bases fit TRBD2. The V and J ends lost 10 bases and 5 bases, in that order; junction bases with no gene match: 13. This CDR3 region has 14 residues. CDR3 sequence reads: CATTVGLGPDEQYF. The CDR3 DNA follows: TGTGCCACCACAGTGGGACTAGGGCCCGACGAGCAGTACTTC.

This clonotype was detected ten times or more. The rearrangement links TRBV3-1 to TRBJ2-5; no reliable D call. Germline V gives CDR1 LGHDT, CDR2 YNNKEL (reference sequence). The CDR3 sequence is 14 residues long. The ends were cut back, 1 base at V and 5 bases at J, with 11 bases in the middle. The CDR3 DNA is TGTGCCAGCAGCCAAGCCGTGGGCAGGGAGACCCAGTACTTC. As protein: CASSQAVGRETQYF.

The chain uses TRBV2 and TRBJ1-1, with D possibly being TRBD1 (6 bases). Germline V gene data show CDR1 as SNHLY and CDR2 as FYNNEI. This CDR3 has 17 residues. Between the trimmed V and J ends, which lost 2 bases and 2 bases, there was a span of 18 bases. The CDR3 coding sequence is TGTGCCAGCAGTGAATGGACAGTAGAACTATCCAACACTGAAGCTTTCTTT. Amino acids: CASSEWTVELSNTEAFF.

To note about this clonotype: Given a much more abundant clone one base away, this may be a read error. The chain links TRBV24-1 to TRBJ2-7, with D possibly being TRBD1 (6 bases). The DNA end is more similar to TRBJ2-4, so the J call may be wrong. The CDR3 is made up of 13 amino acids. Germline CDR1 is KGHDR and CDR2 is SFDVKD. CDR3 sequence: CATSARGLNIQYF. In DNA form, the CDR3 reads TGTGCCACCAGCGCCAGGGGTCTCAACATTCAGTACTTC.

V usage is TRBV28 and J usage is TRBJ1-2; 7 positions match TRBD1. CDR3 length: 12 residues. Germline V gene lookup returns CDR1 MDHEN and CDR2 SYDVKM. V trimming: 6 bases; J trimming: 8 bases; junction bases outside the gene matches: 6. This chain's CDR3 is CASSPTGEGYTF. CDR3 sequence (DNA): TGTGCCAGCAGCCCCACAGGGGAAGGCTACACCTTC.

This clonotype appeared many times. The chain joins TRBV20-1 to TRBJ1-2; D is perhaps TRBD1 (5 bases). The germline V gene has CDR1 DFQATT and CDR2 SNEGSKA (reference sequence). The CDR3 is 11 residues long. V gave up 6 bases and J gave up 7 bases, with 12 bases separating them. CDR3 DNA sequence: TGCAGTGCGGGGGTGGGGAGTGGCTACACCTTC. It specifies CSAGVGSGYTF.

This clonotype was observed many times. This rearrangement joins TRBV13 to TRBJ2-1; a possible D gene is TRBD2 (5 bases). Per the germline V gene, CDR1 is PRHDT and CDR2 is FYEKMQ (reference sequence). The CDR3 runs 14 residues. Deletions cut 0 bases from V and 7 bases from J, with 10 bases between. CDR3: CASSLGPRRNEQFF. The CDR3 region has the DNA TGTGCCAGCAGCTTAGGCCCCCGGAGGAATGAGCAGTTCTTC.

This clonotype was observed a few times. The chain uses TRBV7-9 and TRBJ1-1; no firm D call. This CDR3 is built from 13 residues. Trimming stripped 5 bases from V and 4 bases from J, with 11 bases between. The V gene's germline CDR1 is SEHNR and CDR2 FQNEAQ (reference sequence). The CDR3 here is CASSAPWGTEAFF. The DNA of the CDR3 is TGTGCCAGCAGCGCCCCCTGGGGCACTGAAGCTTTCTTT.